This T cell receptor (beta chain) emerged from a study of blood T cells in healthy people across ages (dated by TCRdb to 2014 to 2015). A note on the overall study: In model experiments, roughly one uniquely barcoded TCR beta cDNA molecule per two T cells was captured by template switching. The study measured age-related changes in TCR beta repertoire diversity using deep sequencing normalized with unique cDNA molecular identifiers. The donors were split into four age groups: young (average around 17 years), middle-aged (roughly 42), aged (62) and long-lived (roughly 77). To avoid experimental bias, donors of different ages were distributed randomly across sequencing lanes. Two additional independent replicas of 1 million unique cDNA reads from the same blood draw were analyzed for two donors (one aged 18 to 30 and one aged 80 or older).

The CDR3 runs 13 residues from the cysteine to the phenylalanine. The DNA shown is the 39-base CDR3, in frame from base 1. Beyond this particular receptor, the publication reports: Observed TCR beta diversity per million T cells fell roughly linearly with age, and a significant reduction was already apparent by age about 43. Compared with the aged group, more naive CD4+ T cells, fewer expanded clones and increased TCR diversity were shown by the long-lived group, suggesting age selection. Since profiling was done on bulk unsorted PBMCs, naive and antigen-experienced compartments could not be conclusively compared. Because donor CMV infection status was unknown, age-related changes in expanded clonotypes were potentially confounded. Estimates of total diversity from one million sequenced T cells were regarded as lower bounds and underestimates. A strong correlation was found between observed TCR beta diversity and the percentage of naive T cells measured by flow cytometry.

Library preparation used 5' RACE. The sample was run on an Illumina HiSeq 2500. A second PCR of roughly 6 to 11 cycles was run with a J-beta primer mix and a sample-barcoded 5' primer. A template-switch 5' adaptor carrying 12 random nucleotides introduced a unique molecular identifier onto each TCR beta cDNA molecule. Each sample yielded at least 2.5 million CDR3-containing paired-end reads. First-strand cDNA was synthesized from all RNA with the Mint cDNA synthesis kit, primed by a TRBC-specific oligonucleotide. All cDNA was treated with uracil-DNA glycosylase and then went through a first 18-cycle PCR with the universal primers M1SS and BC2_uni_R. For the original study's pipeline: Normalization of each sample was performed by random selection of 1 million high-quality reads, each carrying a distinct molecular identifier. Instead of being binned into consensus sequences, reads that shared molecular identifiers were thrown out. MiTCR, with a Q25 quality threshold and the strictest error-elimination algorithm, was used for CDR3 identification, clonotype clustering and error correction. A nonparametric unseen species model with Euler transformation was used to estimate a lower bound on total TCR beta diversity. The public sequencing data were trimmed at Q25 with fastp and processed into clonotypes with MiXCR by TCRdb, which kept only in-frame beta chains. For every CDR3 protein sequence, its rows merge into one entry that carries the most common genes and DNA. The V and J calls shown here were made by TCRdb, not taken from the authors' results. The sample table records about 810,000 distinct CDR3 sequences; around 34% of these occur just once. The top ten clones comprise roughly 13% of the sample.

This clonotype occurred once. Its antigen has not been determined. A much more abundant neighbour one base away suggests this may be a read error. The approximately 39 donors, aged about 6 to 100 years, were systemically healthy Caucasian individuals from Russia. Each donor gave about 9.7 milliliters of peripheral blood, drawn into EDTA-treated Vacutainer tubes. Ficoll-Paque density-gradient centrifugation was used to isolate PBMCs, with at least 7 million per sample. Trizol reagent was used to extract total RNA from the PBMCs, yielding at least 5.5 micrograms per sample. The percentages of naive CD45RAhigh/CD27high T cells were determined by flow cytometry on a PBMC aliquot from every donor.

Rearrangement joined TRBV12-3 or TRBV12-4 to TRBJ2-5, and possibly TRBD2, on 6 matching bases. The specimen sequenced was blood. This clonotype was sampled from a man aged 18 to 30 in good health. CDR3 protein: CASSFGGGEIQYF. Here is the DNA: TGTGCCAGCAGTTTCGGGGGAGGAGAGATCCAGTACTTC.